This T cell receptor beta chain was captured in a study of beta chain features in type 1 diabetes. Overall study results and limits: Naive, central memory and regulatory TCRB repertoires appeared more similar among patients than healthy donors. Among patients with Type 1 diabetes, TCRB CDR3s were moderately but significantly shorter in every one of the four CD4+ subsets.

The entirety of the isolated RNA underwent reverse transcription, so expressed TCRB transcripts were sequenced. The table came from immunoSEQ multiplex PCR; TCRdb's copy has only in-frame clones and leaves some out. Of 310,000 or so clones listed, about 15% are singletons. CDR1 and CDR2 (germline): SGHAT, FQNNGV. V shed 2 bases and J shed 3 bases, with 7 bases lying between them. This CDR3 comprises 13 residues. For this clone: Antigen specificity is unknown.

The source material was naive CD4+ T cells from blood. The TCR was taken from a young man with type 1 diabetes. The rearrangement joins TRBV11-2 to TRBJ2-5; no definite D call. The CDR3 protein is CASSLFSEETQYF. The CDR3 nucleotides read TGTGCCAGCAGCTTATTTTCAGAAGAGACCCAGTACTTC.